Below, 10 T cell receptor beta chains from the same sample are listed, as sequenced in a study of control samples from healthy donors and cancer patients. Clones were read by immunoSEQ multiplex PCR, and TCRdb kept only the in-frame ones, dropping some. The sample consists of roughly 50,000 clones, approximately 94% of them appearing once. The sequenced sample consisted of blood. The receptors were sampled from a young man in good health.

The J gene is TRBJ1-6, the V gene TRBV6-1; 7 nucleotides agree with TRBD1. This CDR3 region has 15 residues. V gave up 2 bases and J gave up 10 bases; unmatched junction bases: 8. Germline CDR1 is MNHNS and CDR2 is SASEGT. The CDR3 sequence is CASSERGDRGSPLHF. DNA for the CDR3: TGTGCCAGCAGTGAAAGAGGGGACAGAGGCTCACCCCTCCACTTT.

The rearrangement joins TRBV29-1 to TRBJ1-1; D is uncertain. Trimming removed 4 bases from V and 0 bases from J, with 21 bases in between. CDR1 and CDR2 from the germline V gene are SQVTM and ANQGSEA. This CDR3 comprises 17 residues. The CDR3 spells CSVGRWLGGGLNTEAFF. As DNA, the CDR3 is TGCAGCGTTGGAAGGTGGCTGGGAGGCGGGTTGAACACTGAAGCTTTCTTT.

The chain links TRBV27 to TRBJ2-2; 7 nucleotides agree with TRBD2. The CDR3 has 14 residues. Trimming cost V 7 bases and J 5 bases; bases outside gene matches: 7. CDR1 and CDR2 (germline): MNHEY, SMNVEV (reference sequence). The DNA of the CDR3 is TGTGCCAGCACATTGAGCGGGAATACCGGGGAGCTGTTTTTT. It encodes CASTLSGNTGELFF.

The gene calls are TRBV13 and TRBJ2-7; 7 bases line up with TRBD2. V was pared by 4 bases and J by 0 bases, with 9 bases of the junction left unmatched. The CDR3 loop spans 16 amino acids. Germline values: CDR1 PRHDT, CDR2 FYEKMQ (reference sequence). As DNA, the CDR3 is TGTGCCAGCAGCTGGAACAGCGGGGCCGTCTCCTACGAGCAGTACTTC. Its protein is CASSWNSGAVSYEQYF.

The rearrangement links TRBV9 to TRBJ2-1; the D gene could be TRBD1 or TRBD2 (6 bases each). The CDR3 has 15 amino acids. The ends were cut back, 0 bases at V and 8 bases at J, with 15 bases in the middle. In germline, CDR1 is SGDLS, CDR2 YYNGEE. The CDR3: CASSVEGGPRYEQFF. Written as DNA, the CDR3 is TGTGCCAGCAGCGTAGAAGGGGGGCCTAGATATGAGCAGTTCTTC.

This chain connects TRBV29-1 to TRBJ2-5; 8 bases are a match to TRBD1. Germline V gives CDR1 SQVTM, CDR2 ANQGSEA. V shed 3 bases and J 2 bases; nucleotides not matched to a gene: 2. This CDR3 contains 13 residues. CDR3 coding DNA: TGCAGCGTTGATGGGACAGGACAAGAGACCCAGTACTTC. It yields the protein CSVDGTGQETQYF.

V usage is TRBV18 and J usage is TRBJ1-5; 9 bases agree with TRBD1. CDR1 is KGHSH, CDR2 LQKENI, per germline. The CDR3 extends over 17 amino acids. V shed 3 bases, J shed 1 base, and the junction held 7 bases outside the gene matches. Written as DNA, the CDR3 is TGTGCCAGCTCACCTGGGACAGGGTTCGTAAGCAATCAGCCCCAGCATTTT. It yields the protein CASSPGTGFVSNQPQHF.

The rearrangement links TRBV19 to TRBJ2-4; D not certain. The CDR3 extends over 14 amino acids. Germline loops: CDR1 LNHDA, CDR2 SQIVND (reference sequence). Trimming shortened V by 3 bases and J by 0 bases, and 6 bases separated the two germline ends. The CDR3, as DNA: TGTGCCAGTAGTATGGCTCTAGCCAAAAACATTCAGTACTTC. As protein: CASSMALAKNIQYF. Complete variable domain (other parts from reference TRBV19 and TRBJ2-4): DGGITQSPKYLFRKEGQNVTLSCEQNLNHDAMYWYRQDPGQGLRLIYYSQIVNDFQKGDIAEGYSVSREKKESFPLTVTSAQKNPTAFYLCASSMALAKNIQYFGAGTRLSVL.

This clone was counted between two and nine times. This chain's CDR3 is CASSLLAGGHVVLGNEQFF. In nucleotides, the CDR3 is TGTGCCAGCAGCCTTTTAGCGGGGGGGCATGTAGTATTGGGCAATGAGCAGTTCTTC. This chain links TRBV6-2 or TRBV6-3 with TRBJ2-1, with 11 positions matching TRBD2. After removal of 6 bases from V and 6 bases from J, the junction contained 19 bases not matched to a gene. CDR1 is MNHEY, CDR2 SVGEGT, per germline. This CDR3 is built from 19 residues.

The rearrangement links TRBV7-9 to TRBJ1-1; D remains ambiguous. The V gene lost 2 bases and the J gene lost 0 bases, with 4 bases spanning the gap. The CDR3 consists of 13 residues. Germline V gene data show CDR1 as SEHNR and CDR2 as FQNEAQ (reference sequence). The CDR3 DNA reads TGTGCCAGCAGCTTACGCATGAACACTGAAGCTTTCTTT. As protein: CASSLRMNTEAFF.